The clone carrying this TCR beta chain came up a few times. What it binds is not known. Unique molecular identifiers were affixed to single, distinct cDNA molecules. TCRdb reprocessed the 5' RACE reads with MiXCR, giving one entry per CDR3 protein. The repertoire consists of 55,000 to 65,000 distinct CDR3 sequences, with around 12% occurring once and the leading ten covering roughly 4%. The CDR3 extends over 14 amino acids. With V trimmed by 5 bases and J by 3 bases, 2 bases remained unmatched. Germline V lookup: CDR1 MGHRA, CDR2 YSYEKL. The data derive from a study of early T cells in non-severe SARS-CoV-2 infection. Study details: Sequenced bulk RNA came from whole blood that was unsorted, and chains were unpaired.

Study results and limitations: Anti-spike CD8 responses were favored in VDJdb matching, and private and CD4 specificities were missed.

The V gene is TRBV4-1, the J gene TRBJ1-5; TRBD1 matches 9 bases. The sample was whole blood. The source of this sequence is an adult who was a healthcare worker with PCR-confirmed SARS-CoV-2 infection or an uninfected control (not recorded which). CDR3 amino acids: CASSWDRVNQPQHF. The CDR3, as DNA: TGCGCCAGCAGCTGGGACAGGGTCAATCAGCCCCAGCATTTT.